This TCR beta chain was recovered during a study of blood T cells in healthy people across ages. Study as a whole: Capture via template switching afforded approximately one barcoded beta molecule per two T cells.

V was clipped by 4 bases and J by 9 bases; unmatched bases: 6. In germline, CDR1 is LNHNV, CDR2 YYDKDF (reference sequence). This CDR3 comprises 13 residues. Broader study findings: A conclusive naive versus antigen-experienced comparison was prevented by the unsorted PBMCs.

With a J-beta primer mix and a sample-barcoded 5' primer, a second PCR ran roughly 7 to 11 cycles. TCRdb reprocessed the 5' RACE reads via MiXCR and lists one record per CDR3 protein. The data contain 1.5 million to 2 million distinct CDR3 sequences, roughly 27% of them singletons. Comments on this clonotype: Its antigen is unknown.

The TCR originated in a woman in her twenties or thirties in good health. The chain recombines TRBV15 with TRBJ2-1; 7 bases match TRBD1. Input material: blood. The CDR3 sequence: CATSKRQGPEQFF. CDR3 DNA: TGTGCCACCAGCAAGCGACAGGGCCCTGAGCAGTTCTTC.